The 25 T cell receptor beta chains presented below share a single source sample, sequenced in a study of blood T cell repertoires in COVID-19. The method was immunoSEQ multiplex PCR; TCRdb's version includes in-frame clones alone and lacks a portion of them. The table includes about 110,000 clones, about 91% detected once. The sequencing input was peripheral blood. All receptors come from a man aged 50 to 59 with active or convalescent COVID-19.

The CDR3 reads CASSYSDQPQHF. For the CDR3, the DNA is TGTGCCAGCAGTTACTCCGATCAGCCCCAGCATTTT. The chain uses TRBV6-6 and TRBJ1-5; no clear D. Germline V CDR1 and CDR2: MNHNY, SVGAGI (reference sequence). The CDR3 sequence is 12 residues long. The germline V and J ends were trimmed by 0 bases and 5 bases, with 2 bases remaining between them.

The rearrangement uses TRBV11-2 and TRBJ2-1; D is perhaps TRBD2 (5 bases). This CDR3 has 17 amino acids. From germline, CDR1 is SGHAT and CDR2 FQNNGV. V was cut by 2 bases and J by 6 bases, with 20 bases left in between. DNA for the CDR3: TGTGCCAGCAGCTTATACCGGGATACAGCAGGCGGCAATGAGCAGTTCTTC. As protein: CASSLYRDTAGGNEQFF. Variable domain in full (rest from reference TRBV11-2 and TRBJ2-1): EAGVAQSPRYKIIEKRQSVAFWCNPISGHATLYWYQQILGQGPKLLIQFQNNGVVDDSQLPKDRFSAERLKGVDSTLKIQPAKLEDSAVYLCASSLYRDTAGGNEQFFGPGTRLTVL.

Only one count was recorded for this clone. This chain joins TRBV28 and TRBJ1-2, with 8 nucleotides matching TRBD1. This CDR3 spans 14 amino acids. Losses at the gene ends were 5 bases for V and 14 bases for J; bases not matched to a gene: 16. Germline assignment: CDR1 MDHEN and CDR2 SYDVKM. The CDR3 DNA reads as TGTGCCAGCAGTCCGTACAGGGGGATGTTCTGGGTAACCTTC. The encoded protein is CASSPYRGMFWVTF.

This clone occurred once. The chain joins TRBV27 to TRBJ1-4, with 11 bases matching TRBD1. After removal of 3 bases from V and 6 bases from J, the junction contained 6 bases not matched to a gene. This CDR3 comprises 16 residues. Germline V CDR1 and CDR2: MNHEY, SMNVEV (reference sequence). CDR3 sequence reads: CASSFSGTGGYEKLFF. DNA for the CDR3: TGTGCCAGCAGTTTTTCAGGGACAGGGGGTTATGAAAAACTGTTTTTT.

The chain uses TRBV28 and TRBJ1-5; D is uncertain. CDR3 size: 13 residues. V lost 3 bases to trimming and J lost 5 bases, with 8 bases between them. Looked up from germline, CDR1 is MDHEN and CDR2 is SYDVKM. For the CDR3, the DNA is TGTGCCAGCAGTTTTAAGGGAGATCAGCCCCAGCATTTT. Protein: CASSFKGDQPQHF.

The chain joins TRBV4-3 to TRBJ2-3, with 10 bases that match TRBD1. Trimming cost V 5 bases and J 4 bases; bases outside gene matches: 3. CDR3 length equals 14 residues. CDR1 and CDR2 (germline): LGHNA, YSLEER. The CDR3 loop reads CASSRQGAADTQYF. CDR3 DNA sequence: TGCGCCAGCAGCAGACAGGGGGCGGCAGATACGCAGTATTTT.

This clone came up once. The chain is built from TRBV11-3 and TRBJ2-1; 7 nucleotides line up with TRBD1. Losses at the gene ends were 5 bases for V and 6 bases for J; bases not matched to a gene: 10. Germline CDR1 is SGHNT and CDR2 is YENEEA. This CDR3 has 15 residues. The CDR3 region is CASSPGPGGRNEQFF. The CDR3 region has the DNA TGTGCCAGCAGCCCTGGGCCAGGGGGACGCAATGAGCAGTTCTTC.

The V gene is TRBV3-1 (or the pseudogene TRBV3-2), the J gene TRBJ2-1, with TRBD2 matching 9 bases. Germline V gene data show CDR1 as LGHDT and CDR2 as YNNKEL (reference sequence). J was trimmed by 6 bases and V by 4 bases; bases with no gene match: 7. CDR3 length: 15 amino acids. The CDR3 nucleotides are TGTGCCAGCAGCCCGACGGGACTAGCTTCCAATGAGCAGTTCTTC. Translating gives CASSPTGLASNEQFF.

V usage is TRBV6-5 and J usage is TRBJ1-1, with a possible D match to TRBD1 (5 bases). The length of the CDR3 is 14 residues. In germline, CDR1 is MNHEY, CDR2 SVGAGI. V lost 6 bases to trimming and J lost 4 bases, with 15 bases between them. CDR3 DNA: TGTGCCAGCAGGGGGGGGGAGGTCTTCACTGAAGCTTTCTTT. Translated: CASRGGEVFTEAFF.

This clone was recorded only once. The J gene is TRBJ2-1, the V gene TRBV12-3 or TRBV12-4; TRBD2 is a possible D gene (5 bases). Trimming took 8 bases from V and 3 from J, leaving 11 bases between them. The length of the CDR3 is 13 residues. The CDR3 DNA follows: TGTGCCAGCGGACGGGAAAACTACAATGAGCAGTTCTTC. This translates into CASGRENYNEQFF.

The chain recombines TRBV7-6 with TRBJ2-1; 10 bases are a match to TRBD1. Losses at the gene ends were 4 bases for V and 10 bases for J; bases not matched to a gene: 10. Germline CDR1 SGHVS, CDR2 FNYEAQ. The CDR3 covers 15 residues. CDR3 protein: CASSSEPGQGYEQFF. In DNA, the CDR3 is TGTGCCAGCAGCTCAGAGCCGGGACAGGGGTACGAGCAGTTCTTC. The full variable domain, in which reference TRBV7-6 and TRBJ2-1 provide the parts outside the CDR3, is GAGVSQSPRYKVTKRGQDVALRCDPISGHVSLYWYRQALGQGPEFLTYFNYEAQQDKSGLPNDRFSAERPEGSISTLTIQRTEQRDSAMYRCASSSEPGQGYEQFFGPGTRLTVL.

The V gene is TRBV3-1 (or the pseudogene TRBV3-2), the J gene TRBJ1-2, with 10 bases aligning to TRBD1. The trim removed 4 bases at V and 2 bases at J, leaving 4 bases unmatched. CDR1 is LGHDT, CDR2 YNNKEL, per germline (reference sequence). This CDR3 is 15 amino acids long. CDR3 DNA: TGTGCCAGCAGCCTCCGGGACAGGGGCAACTATGGCTACACCTTC. It yields the protein CASSLRDRGNYGYTF.

The V gene is TRBV18, the J gene TRBJ2-7, with TRBD1 matching over 8 bases. CDR1 and CDR2 (germline): KGHSH, LQKENI. J gave up 0 bases and V 3 bases, and 4 bases lay outside the gene matches. CDR3 size: 15 residues. The CDR3 DNA sequence: TGTGCCAGCTCACCCCGAGACAGGGGCTCCTACGAGCAGTACTTC. Encoded protein: CASSPRDRGSYEQYF.

The chain joins TRBV27 to TRBJ1-2; TRBD1 might be the D (5 bases). The germline gives CDR1 MNHEY, CDR2 SMNVEV (reference sequence). The CDR3 covers 14 residues. Trimming shortened V by 5 bases and J by 2 bases, and 12 bases separated the two germline ends. CDR3 in DNA: TGTGCCAGCAGTGCGGGACGGATAAACTATGGCTACACCTTC. Protein sequence: CASSAGRINYGYTF.

The chain couples TRBV4-1 to TRBJ1-2; TRBD1 matches 8 bases. Germline lookup yields CDR1 MGHRA and CDR2 YSYEKL. V was clipped by 0 bases and J by 4 bases; unmatched bases: 4. This CDR3 spans 15 amino acids. The CDR3 reads CASSQESRGPYGYTF. The DNA of the CDR3 is TGCGCCAGCAGCCAAGAGAGCAGGGGGCCCTATGGCTACACCTTC.

The chain is built from TRBV29-1 and TRBJ1-5; D may be TRBD1 (5 bases). The CDR3 spans 11 residues. Germline V gives CDR1 SQVTM, CDR2 ANQGSEA. The ends were cut back, 4 bases at V and 6 bases at J, with 7 bases in the middle. The CDR3 DNA follows: TGCAGCGTTGGGGGCAGTCAGCCCCAGCATTTT. Protein sequence: CSVGGSQPQHF.

V and J are TRBV6-5 and TRBJ2-7; D ambiguous. Germline CDR1 reads MNHEY; CDR2 reads SVGAGI. The germline V and J ends were trimmed by 6 bases and 0 bases, with 6 bases remaining between them. The CDR3 sequence is 12 residues long. CDR3 amino acids: CASRADSYEQYF. The CDR3 bases are TGTGCCAGCAGGGCAGACTCCTACGAGCAGTACTTC.

This chain joins TRBV28 and TRBJ1-5, with D possibly being TRBD1 (5 bases). Trimming took 7 bases from V and 4 from J, leaving 17 bases between them. The CDR3 runs to 15 residues. Per germline, CDR1 MDHEN and CDR2 SYDVKM. CDR3 sequence (DNA): TGTGCCAGCAATCCCTCGGGGGGGGGAAATCAGCCCCAGCATTTT. This codes for CASNPSGGGNQPQHF. Full variable domain (outside the CDR3, taken from reference TRBV28 and TRBJ1-5): DVKVTQSSRYLVKRTGEKVFLECVQDMDHENMFWYRQDPGLGLRLIYFSYDVKMKEKGDIPEGYSVSREKKERFSLILESASTNQTSMYLCASNPSGGGNQPQHFGDGTRLSIL.

This clone was picked up a small number of times. The CDR3 nucleotides read TGTGCCAGCAGCTTGGAGCGTTCGGTAGAGACCCAGTACTTC. Translated: CASSLERSVETQYF. V is TRBV7-7 and J is TRBJ2-5; D gene unclear. Germline V lookup: CDR1 SSHAT, CDR2 FNYEAQ (reference sequence). Trimming shortened V by 3 bases and J by 4 bases, and 12 bases separated the two germline ends. The CDR3 runs 14 residues.

The J gene is TRBJ1-2, the V gene TRBV6-1, with 10 bases lining up with TRBD1. Germline V CDR1 and CDR2: MNHNS, SASEGT. With 3 bases clipped from V and 6 bases from J, the junction kept 1 base outside the gene matches. This CDR3 region has 13 residues. CDR3 DNA: TGTGCCAGCAGTGAGGACAGGGGGGATGGCTACACCTTC. Amino acids: CASSEDRGDGYTF.

The V and J genes are TRBV20-1 and TRBJ2-7; D may be TRBD1 (5 bases). This CDR3 comprises 11 residues. The germline V and J ends were trimmed by 5 bases and 1 base, with 6 bases remaining between them. Germline CDR1 DFQATT, CDR2 SNEGSKA (reference sequence). The CDR3 bases are TGCAGTGCTGGACATTCCTACGAGCAGTACTTC. Its protein is CSAGHSYEQYF.

This clone was detected only once. This chain connects TRBV2 to TRBJ1-1, with 7 nucleotides matching TRBD1. The junction had 5 bases not matched to a gene; V was cut back by 8 bases and J by 2 bases. The V gene's germline CDR1 is SNHLY and CDR2 FYNNEI. The CDR3 sequence is 13 residues long. Here the CDR3 reads CASGRDSNTEAFF. CDR3 in DNA: TGTGCCAGCGGCCGGGACAGCAACACTGAAGCTTTCTTT.

The rearrangement uses TRBV23-1 and TRBJ2-7, with TRBD1 identical over 7 bases. TRBV23-1 is noted as an ORF with a role that remains uncertain. The trim removed 2 bases at V and 7 bases at J, leaving 8 bases unmatched. This CDR3 is 14 amino acids long. The CDR3 DNA sequence: TGCGCCAGCAGTCAAAGGGGGCCCAGCAGGGAGCAGTACTTC. It encodes CASSQRGPSREQYF.

The chain links TRBV5-1 to TRBJ2-3, with D possibly matching TRBD1 (5 bases). This CDR3 comprises 15 residues. V shed 1 base and J shed 5 bases, with 14 bases lying between them. Looked up from germline, CDR1 is SGHRS and CDR2 is YFSETQ. The CDR3 loop reads CASSLTLGREDTQYF. CDR3 in DNA: TGCGCCAGCAGCTTGACCTTGGGGCGCGAAGATACGCAGTATTTT.

The gene calls are TRBV27 and TRBJ2-1, with D perhaps TRBD1 (5 bases). This CDR3 region has 16 residues. Germline loops: CDR1 MNHEY, CDR2 SMNVEV (reference sequence). Trimming pared 2 bases from V and 7 bases from J, leaving 18 bases between. Here the CDR3 reads CASSLRYPQGRNEQFF. CDR3 DNA: TGTGCCAGCAGTTTAAGGTACCCTCAGGGTAGGAATGAGCAGTTCTTC.